This T cell receptor (beta chain) was sequenced for a study of cytomegalovirus exposure and HLA in healthy donors. Study context: The roughly 120 validation repertoires matched the approximately 700 first-cohort repertoires in platform, a later analysis reported. The study, taken as a whole, reports: Among TCR beta chains, those listed as cytomegalovirus-associated numbered more than 150. Subsequent analysis showed first-cohort TCR clusters tending to co-occur in about 110 validation repertoires.

The method was immunoSEQ multiplex PCR; TCRdb's version includes in-frame clones alone and lacks a portion of them. In the table there are 70,000 to 95,000 clones, 80% to 95% of which are singletons. A few counts support this clone. Its antigen remains unknown. CDR1 and CDR2 from the germline V gene are LNHDA and SQIVND (reference sequence). The trim removed 6 bases at V and 4 bases at J, leaving 2 bases unmatched. The CDR3 runs 12 residues. Sequencing used PBMCs. This TCR derives from a woman in her twenties or thirties in good health and CMV-seronegative. V and J are TRBV19 and TRBJ2-7; 8 bases agree with TRBD1. The CDR3 DNA is TGTGCCAGTAGAGACAGGGGTTACGAGCAGTACTTC. Protein sequence: CASRDRGYEQYF.